The sequence of this T cell receptor beta chain was determined in a study of blood T cell repertoires in COVID-19. CDR1 is LGHDT, CDR2 YNNKEL, per germline (reference sequence). The V and J ends lost 2 bases and 9 bases respectively, with 10 bases between them. The CDR3 contains 12 residues. Measured with immunoSEQ multiplex PCR; TCRdb has only the in-frame clones, and not every one. The sample includes about 230,000 clones, approximately 85% seen only once; the top ten take around 1%. Sequencing was performed on peripheral blood. The sequence was obtained from a man aged 35 to 55 with acute or convalescent COVID-19. The chain employs TRBV3-1 (or the pseudogene TRBV3-2) and TRBJ1-1, with D perhaps matching TRBD1 (5 bases). The CDR3 region is CASSQFGGKAFF. The CDR3 nucleotides read TGTGCCAGCAGCCAATTCGGGGGGAAAGCTTTCTTT.